The TCR beta chain described here comes from a study of OX40 agonist ivuxolimab in advanced cancers. With respect to the entire study: Ivuxolimab was an agonistic, fully human IgG2 monoclonal antibody directed against OX40 (CD134), a costimulatory receptor. Peripheral TCRbeta sequencing was intended to test whether TCR sequence diversity was altered and clonal T-cell expansion was caused by ivuxolimab. Intravenous ivuxolimab was administered to patients every 2 weeks at six dose levels: 0.01, 0.1, 0.3, 1.5, 3 and 10 mg/kg. The paper covers the monotherapy dose-escalation part of the phase I ivuxolimab trial, which included N of about 56 patients. Among the 52 dose-escalation patients, around 19 had hepatocellular carcinoma, roughly 15 melanoma, 9 renal cell carcinoma and 9 head and neck cancer. The dose-escalation cohort was 82.7% male with a mean age of approximately 59 years, ranging from about 23 to 85. Patients were allowed to have had prior anti-PD-1, anti-PD-L1 or anti-CTLA-4 therapy, and less than 45% of the dose-escalation patients had previously received checkpoint inhibitors. Three dose-escalation patients achieved partial responses, one with hepatocellular carcinoma and two with cutaneous melanoma.

This clone appeared a single time. Its recognized antigen is unknown. The sample holds no much larger clone one base away, and base qualities are not on file. For CDR1 and CDR2, the germline V gene lists SGDLS and YYNGEE. Trimming removed 3 bases from V and 4 bases from J; the gene matches leave 2 bases unexplained. The CDR3 spans 14 residues, from the cysteine through the phenylalanine. This entry keeps only the CDR3 DNA: 42 bases, framed from base 1. Paper-wide results and their limitations: At doses from 0.1 to 3.0 mg/kg, clonal expansion was seen in both CD4+ and CD8+ blood T cells between baseline and week 6. In the 0.1-3.0 mg/kg groups, partial responders had among the lowest normalized peripheral clonal expansion, particularly in CD8+ T cells. On average, CD8+ T cells showed more expanded clones than CD4+ T cells after ivuxolimab. The antigen specificity of the clonally expanded peripheral T cells was not determined. Low levels of normalized T-cell clonal expansion were also seen in some patients who did not respond.

To sequence the TCRbeta CDR3 region, genomic DNA was isolated from the sorted cells. TCRbeta CDR3 regions were sequenced using the immunoSEQ Assay. Imported from immuneACCESS, the table was reduced by TCRdb to in-frame sequences with V and J called. These copies leave out some clones; in studies compared against another copy, an unresolved V gene accounts for under half, and the cause of the remainder is not known. This sample lists 90,000 or so clones; around 90% were detected once. Together, the top ten hold 2.6% of the sample. Patients with autoimmune disease history or receiving systemic immunosuppression were excluded from the trial. Peripheral blood for TCR sequencing was drawn from every dose cohort at baseline, at cycle 4 day 1 and at cycle 7 day 1. Samples came from an open-label, multicenter, first-in-human phase I dose-escalation trial of ivuxolimab. The trial enrolled adults with locally advanced or metastatic head and neck squamous cell, hepatocellular, melanoma or renal cell carcinoma. Before TCR sequencing, CD4+ T cells and CD8+ T cells from peripheral blood were sorted into separate populations.

The V and J segments used are TRBV9 and TRBJ1-4, with 8 bases in between that match TRBD1. This sample comprised CD4+ or CD8+ T cells sorted from blood, obtained in a trial of the OX40 agonist ivuxolimab. The receptor was isolated from an adult with an advanced solid tumor such as melanoma, head and neck, liver or kidney cancer. DNA sequence: TGTGCCAGCAGCGCAGGACAGGGTAATGAAAAACTGTTTTTT. Its protein reads: CASSAGQGNEKLFF.